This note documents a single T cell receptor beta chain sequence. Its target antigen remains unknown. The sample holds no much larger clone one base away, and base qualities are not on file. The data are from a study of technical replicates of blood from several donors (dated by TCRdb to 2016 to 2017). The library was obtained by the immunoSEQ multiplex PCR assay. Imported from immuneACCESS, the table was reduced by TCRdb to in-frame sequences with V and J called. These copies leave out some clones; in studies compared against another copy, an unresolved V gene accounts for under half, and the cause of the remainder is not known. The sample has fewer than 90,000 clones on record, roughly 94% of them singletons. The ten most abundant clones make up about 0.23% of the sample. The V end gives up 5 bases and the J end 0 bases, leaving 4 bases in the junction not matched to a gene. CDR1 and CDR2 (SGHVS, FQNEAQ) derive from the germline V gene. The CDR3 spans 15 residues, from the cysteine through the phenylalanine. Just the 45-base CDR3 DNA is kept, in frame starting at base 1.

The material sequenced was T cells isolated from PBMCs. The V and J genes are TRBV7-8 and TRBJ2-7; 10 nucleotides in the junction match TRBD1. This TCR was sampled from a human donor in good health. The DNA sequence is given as TGTGCCAGCAGCCGGGGACAGGGGCCCTCCTACGAGCAGTACTTC. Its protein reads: CASSRGQGPSYEQYF.